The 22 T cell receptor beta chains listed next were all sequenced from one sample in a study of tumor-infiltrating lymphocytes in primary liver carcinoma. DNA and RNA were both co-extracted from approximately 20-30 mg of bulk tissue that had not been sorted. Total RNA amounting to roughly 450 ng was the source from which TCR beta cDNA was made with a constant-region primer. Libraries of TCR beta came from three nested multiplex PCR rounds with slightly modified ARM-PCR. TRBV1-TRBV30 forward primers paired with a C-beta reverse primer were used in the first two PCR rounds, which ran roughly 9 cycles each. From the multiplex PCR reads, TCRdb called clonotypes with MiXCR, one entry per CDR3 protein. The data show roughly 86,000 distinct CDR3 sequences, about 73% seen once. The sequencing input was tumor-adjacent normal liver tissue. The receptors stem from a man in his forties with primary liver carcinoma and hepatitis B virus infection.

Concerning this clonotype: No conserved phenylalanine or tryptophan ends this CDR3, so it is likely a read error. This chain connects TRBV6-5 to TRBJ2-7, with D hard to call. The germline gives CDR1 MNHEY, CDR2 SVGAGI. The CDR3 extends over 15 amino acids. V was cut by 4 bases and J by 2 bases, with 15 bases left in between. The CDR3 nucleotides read TGTGCCAGCAGTTTTAACCACGTAGACCCCTACGAGCAGTACTTG. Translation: CASSFNHVDPYEQYL.

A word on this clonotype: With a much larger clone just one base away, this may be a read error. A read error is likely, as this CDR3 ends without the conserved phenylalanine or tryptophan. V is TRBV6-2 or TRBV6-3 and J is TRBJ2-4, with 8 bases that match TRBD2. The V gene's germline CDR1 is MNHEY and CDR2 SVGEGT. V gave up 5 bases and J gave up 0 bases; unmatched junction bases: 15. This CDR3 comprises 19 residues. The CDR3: CASSPPGLGVSLAKNIQYL. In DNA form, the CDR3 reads TGTGCCAGCAGTCCACCGGGACTAGGCGTCTCACTAGCCAAAAACATTCAGTACTTA.

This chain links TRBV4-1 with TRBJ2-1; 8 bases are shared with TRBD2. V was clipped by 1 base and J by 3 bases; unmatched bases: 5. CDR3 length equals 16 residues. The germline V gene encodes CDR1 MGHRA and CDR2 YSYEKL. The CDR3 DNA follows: TGCGCCAGCAGCCAAGGGGGACTAGTTTTCTACAATGAGCAGTTCTTC. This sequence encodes CASSQGGLVFYNEQFF.

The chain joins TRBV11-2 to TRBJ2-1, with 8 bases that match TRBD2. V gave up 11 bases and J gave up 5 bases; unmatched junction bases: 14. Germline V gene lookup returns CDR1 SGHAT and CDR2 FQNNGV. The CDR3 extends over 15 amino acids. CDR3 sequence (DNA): TGTGCCGGCGGCTTAGGAGCGGGGGTTCACAATGAGCAGTTCTTC. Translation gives CAGGLGAGVHNEQFF.

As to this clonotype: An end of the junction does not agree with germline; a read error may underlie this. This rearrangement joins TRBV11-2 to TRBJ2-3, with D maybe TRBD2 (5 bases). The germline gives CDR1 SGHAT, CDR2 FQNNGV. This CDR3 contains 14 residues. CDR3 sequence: CTSSLEGGTDTQYF. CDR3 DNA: TGTACCAGCAGCTTAGAAGGAGGCACTGATACGCAGTATTTT.

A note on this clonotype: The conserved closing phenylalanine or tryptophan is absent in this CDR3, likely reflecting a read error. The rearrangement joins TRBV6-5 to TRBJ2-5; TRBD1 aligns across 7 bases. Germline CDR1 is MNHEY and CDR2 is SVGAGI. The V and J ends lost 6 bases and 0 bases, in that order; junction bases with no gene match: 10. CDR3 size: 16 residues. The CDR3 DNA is TGTGCCAGCAGACGAACAGGGGTTGGGTACCAAGAGACCCAGTACCCC. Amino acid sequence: CASRRTGVGYQETQYP.

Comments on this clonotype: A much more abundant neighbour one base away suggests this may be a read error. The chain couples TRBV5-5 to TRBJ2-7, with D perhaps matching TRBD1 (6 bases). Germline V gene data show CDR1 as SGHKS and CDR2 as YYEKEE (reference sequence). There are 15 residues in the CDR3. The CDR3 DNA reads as TGTGACAGCAGCACAGGACGGTGGGGGCCCTACGAGCAGTACTTC. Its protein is CDSSTGRWGPYEQYF.

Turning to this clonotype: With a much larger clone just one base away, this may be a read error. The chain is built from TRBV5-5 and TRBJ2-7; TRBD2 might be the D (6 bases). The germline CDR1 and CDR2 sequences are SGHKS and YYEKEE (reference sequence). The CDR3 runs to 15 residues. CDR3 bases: TGTGCCAGCGGCTTGGAAGGCGGGATACATACCGAGCAGTACTTC. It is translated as CASGLEGGIHTEQYF.

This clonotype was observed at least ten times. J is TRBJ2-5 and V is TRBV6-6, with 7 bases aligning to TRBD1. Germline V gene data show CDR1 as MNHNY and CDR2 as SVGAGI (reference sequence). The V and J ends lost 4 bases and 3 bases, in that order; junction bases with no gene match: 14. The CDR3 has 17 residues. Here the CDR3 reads CASSSSETGYREETQYF. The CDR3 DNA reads TGTGCCAGCAGTTCCTCCGAGACAGGGTATCGTGAAGAGACCCAGTACTTC.

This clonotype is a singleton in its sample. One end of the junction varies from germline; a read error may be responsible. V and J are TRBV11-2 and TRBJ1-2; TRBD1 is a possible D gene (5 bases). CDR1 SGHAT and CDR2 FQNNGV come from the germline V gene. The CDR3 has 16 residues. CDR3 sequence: CASSRTCSDGGLGYTF. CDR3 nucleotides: TGCGCCAGCAGCAGAACCTGCAGCGACGGGGGACTAGGCTACACCTTC.

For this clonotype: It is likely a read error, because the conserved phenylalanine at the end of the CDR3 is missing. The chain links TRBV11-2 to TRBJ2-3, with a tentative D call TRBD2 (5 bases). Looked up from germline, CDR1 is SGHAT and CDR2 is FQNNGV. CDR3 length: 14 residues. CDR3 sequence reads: CTSRPGLSADTQYL. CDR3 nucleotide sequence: TGTACCAGCAGGCCCGGACTCAGCGCCGATACGCAGTATTTA.

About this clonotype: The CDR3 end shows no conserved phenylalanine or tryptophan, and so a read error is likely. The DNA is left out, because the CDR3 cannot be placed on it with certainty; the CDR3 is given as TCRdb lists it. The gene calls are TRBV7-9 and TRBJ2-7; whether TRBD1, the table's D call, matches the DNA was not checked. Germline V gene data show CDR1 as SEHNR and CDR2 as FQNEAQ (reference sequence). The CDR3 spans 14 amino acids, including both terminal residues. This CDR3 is CASSPSGREYEQCL.

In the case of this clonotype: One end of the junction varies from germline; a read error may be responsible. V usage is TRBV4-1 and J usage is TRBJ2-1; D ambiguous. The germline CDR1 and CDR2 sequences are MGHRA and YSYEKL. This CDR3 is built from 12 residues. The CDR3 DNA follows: TGCGACAGCAGCCAAGGTAACAATGAGCAGTTCTTC. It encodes CDSSQGNNEQFF.

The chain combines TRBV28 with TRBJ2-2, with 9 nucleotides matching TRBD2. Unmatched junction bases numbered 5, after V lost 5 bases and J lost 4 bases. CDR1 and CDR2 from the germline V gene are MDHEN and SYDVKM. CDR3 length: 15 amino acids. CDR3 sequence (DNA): TGTGCCAGCAGTAGGGCGGGAGGGTCCACCGGGGAGCTGTTTTTT. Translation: CASSRAGGSTGELFF.

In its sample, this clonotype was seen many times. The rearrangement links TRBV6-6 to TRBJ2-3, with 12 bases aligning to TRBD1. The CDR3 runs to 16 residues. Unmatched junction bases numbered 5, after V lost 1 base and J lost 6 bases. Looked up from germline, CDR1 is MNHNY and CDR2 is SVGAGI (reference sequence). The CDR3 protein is CASSYFGTGGEDTQYF. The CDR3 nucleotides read TGTGCCAGCAGTTACTTCGGGACAGGGGGCGAGGATACGCAGTATTTT.

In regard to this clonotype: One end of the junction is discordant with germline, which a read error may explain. The CDR3: CASTRREYYGQYF. The CDR3, as DNA: TGTGCCAGCACCCGACGTGAGTACTACGGGCAGTACTTC. The chain uses TRBV12-3 or TRBV12-4 and TRBJ2-7; D remains unclear. The CDR3 contains 13 residues.

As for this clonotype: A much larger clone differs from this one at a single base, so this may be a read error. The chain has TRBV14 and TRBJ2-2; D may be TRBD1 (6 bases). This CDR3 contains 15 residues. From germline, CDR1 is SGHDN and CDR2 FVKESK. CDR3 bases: TGTGCCAGCACCCAAGATTATACAGGGCACGGGGAGCTGTTTTTT. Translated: CASTQDYTGHGELFF.

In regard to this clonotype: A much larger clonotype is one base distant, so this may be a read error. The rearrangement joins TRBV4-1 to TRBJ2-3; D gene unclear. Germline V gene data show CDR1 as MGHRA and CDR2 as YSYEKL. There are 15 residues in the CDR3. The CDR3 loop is CASSQGPTTTDTRYF. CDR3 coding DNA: TGCGCCAGCAGCCAAGGTCCAACAACCACAGATACGCGGTATTTT.

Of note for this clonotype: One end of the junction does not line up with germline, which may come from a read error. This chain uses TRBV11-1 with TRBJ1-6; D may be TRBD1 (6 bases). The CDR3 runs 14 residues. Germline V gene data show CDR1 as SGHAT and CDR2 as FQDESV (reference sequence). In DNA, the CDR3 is TGTGCCAGCAGCCGCAGGGGAAATGATTCACCCCTCCACTTC. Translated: CASSRRGNDSPLHF. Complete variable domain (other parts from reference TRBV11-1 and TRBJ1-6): EAEVAQSPRYKITEKSQAVAFWCDPISGHATLYWYRQILGQGPELLVQFQDESVVDDSQLPKDRFSAERLKGVDSTLKIQPAELGDSAMYLCASSRRGNDSPLHFGNGTRLTVT.

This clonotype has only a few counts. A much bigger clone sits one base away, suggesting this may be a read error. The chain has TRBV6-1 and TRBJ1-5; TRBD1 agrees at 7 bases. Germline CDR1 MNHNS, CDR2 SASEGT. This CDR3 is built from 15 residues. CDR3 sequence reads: CVSRGDSYSNQPQHF. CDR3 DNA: TGTGTCAGCAGAGGGGACAGCTATAGCAATCAGCCCCAGCATTTT.

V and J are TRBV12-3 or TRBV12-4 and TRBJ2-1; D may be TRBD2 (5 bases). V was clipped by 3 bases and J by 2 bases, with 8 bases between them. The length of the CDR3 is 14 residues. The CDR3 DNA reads TGTGCCAGCAGTTTGGGGAGCCCCTACAATGAGCAGTTCTTC. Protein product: CASSLGSPYNEQFF.

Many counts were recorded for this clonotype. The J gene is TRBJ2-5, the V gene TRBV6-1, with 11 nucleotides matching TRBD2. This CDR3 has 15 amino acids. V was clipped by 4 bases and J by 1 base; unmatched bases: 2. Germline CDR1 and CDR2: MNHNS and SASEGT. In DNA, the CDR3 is TGTGCCAGCAGTGGACTAGCGGGACTCCAAGAGACCCAGTACTTC. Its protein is CASSGLAGLQETQYF.